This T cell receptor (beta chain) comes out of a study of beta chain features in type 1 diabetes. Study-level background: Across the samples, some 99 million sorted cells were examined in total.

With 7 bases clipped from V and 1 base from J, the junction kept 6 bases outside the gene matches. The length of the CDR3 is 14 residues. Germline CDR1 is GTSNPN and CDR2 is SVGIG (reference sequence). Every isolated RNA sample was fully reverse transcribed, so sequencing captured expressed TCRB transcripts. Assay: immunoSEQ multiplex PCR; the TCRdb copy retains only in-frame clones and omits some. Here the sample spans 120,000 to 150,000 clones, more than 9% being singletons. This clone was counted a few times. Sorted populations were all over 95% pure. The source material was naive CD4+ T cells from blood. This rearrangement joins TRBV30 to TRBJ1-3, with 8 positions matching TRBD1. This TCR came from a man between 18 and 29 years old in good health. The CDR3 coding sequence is TGTGCCTCTCCAGACAGGGGATCTGGAAACACCATATATTTT. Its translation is CASPDRGSGNTIYF.